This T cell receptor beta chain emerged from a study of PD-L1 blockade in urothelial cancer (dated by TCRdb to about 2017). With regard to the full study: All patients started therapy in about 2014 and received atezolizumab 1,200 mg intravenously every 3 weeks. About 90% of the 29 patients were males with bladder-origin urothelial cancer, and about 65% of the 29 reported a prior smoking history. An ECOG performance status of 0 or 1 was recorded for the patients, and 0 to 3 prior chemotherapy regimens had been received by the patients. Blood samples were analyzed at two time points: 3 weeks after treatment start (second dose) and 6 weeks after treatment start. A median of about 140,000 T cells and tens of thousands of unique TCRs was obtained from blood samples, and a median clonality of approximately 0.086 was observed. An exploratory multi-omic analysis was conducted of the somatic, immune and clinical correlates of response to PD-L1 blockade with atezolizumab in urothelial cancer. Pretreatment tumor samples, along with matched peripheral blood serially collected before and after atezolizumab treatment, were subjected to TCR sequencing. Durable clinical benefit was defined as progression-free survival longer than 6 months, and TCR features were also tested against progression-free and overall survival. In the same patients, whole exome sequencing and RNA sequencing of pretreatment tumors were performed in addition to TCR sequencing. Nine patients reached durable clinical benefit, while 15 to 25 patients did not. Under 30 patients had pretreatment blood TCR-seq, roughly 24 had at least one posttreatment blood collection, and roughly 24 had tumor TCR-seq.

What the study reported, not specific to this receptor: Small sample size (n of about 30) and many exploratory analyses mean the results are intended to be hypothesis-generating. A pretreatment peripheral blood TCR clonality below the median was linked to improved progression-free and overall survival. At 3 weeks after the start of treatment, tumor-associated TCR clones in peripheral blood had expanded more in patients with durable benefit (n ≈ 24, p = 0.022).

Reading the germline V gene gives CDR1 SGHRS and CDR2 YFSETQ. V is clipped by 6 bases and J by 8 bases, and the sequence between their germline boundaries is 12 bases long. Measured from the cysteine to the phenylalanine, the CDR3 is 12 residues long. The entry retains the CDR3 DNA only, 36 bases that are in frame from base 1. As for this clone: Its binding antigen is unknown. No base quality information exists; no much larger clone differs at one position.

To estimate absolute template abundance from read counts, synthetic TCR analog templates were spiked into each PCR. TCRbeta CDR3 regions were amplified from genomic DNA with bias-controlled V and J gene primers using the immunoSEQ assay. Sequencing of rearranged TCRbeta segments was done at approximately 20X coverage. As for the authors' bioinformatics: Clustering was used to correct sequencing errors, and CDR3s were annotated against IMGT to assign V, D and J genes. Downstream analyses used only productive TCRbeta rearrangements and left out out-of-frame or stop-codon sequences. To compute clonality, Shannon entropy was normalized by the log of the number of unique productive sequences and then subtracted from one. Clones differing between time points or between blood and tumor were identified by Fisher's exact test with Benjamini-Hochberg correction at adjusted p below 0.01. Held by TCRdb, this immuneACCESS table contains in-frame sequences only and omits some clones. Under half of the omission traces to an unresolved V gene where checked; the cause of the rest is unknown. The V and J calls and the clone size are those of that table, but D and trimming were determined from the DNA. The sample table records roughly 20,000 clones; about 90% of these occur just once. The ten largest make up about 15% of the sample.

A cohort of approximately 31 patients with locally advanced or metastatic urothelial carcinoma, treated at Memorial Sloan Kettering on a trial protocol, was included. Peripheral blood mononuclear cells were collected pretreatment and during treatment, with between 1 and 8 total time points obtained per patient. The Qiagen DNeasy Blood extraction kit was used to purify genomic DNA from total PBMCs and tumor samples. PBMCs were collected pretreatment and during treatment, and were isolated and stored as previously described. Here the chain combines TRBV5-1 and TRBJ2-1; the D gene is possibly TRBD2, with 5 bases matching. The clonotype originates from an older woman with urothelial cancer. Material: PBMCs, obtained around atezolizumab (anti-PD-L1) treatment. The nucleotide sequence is TGCGCCAGCACCGGACTTCTCCATGAGCAGTTCTTC. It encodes CASTGLLHEQFF.